What follows describes a single T cell receptor beta chain. The clone's antigen remains unknown. Within one base of it there is no much larger clone, and no base qualities were kept. The sample comes from a study of memory CD4+ T cells and cytomegalovirus serostatus (dated by TCRdb to about 2019). Some background on the complete study: A total of roughly 33 healthy Belgian adults, of whom 9 were CMV seropositive and 24 were CMV seronegative, were included in the cohort. To replicate a published TCR-based CMV serostatus classifier, the study sequenced CD4+ memory TCRbeta repertoires from a Belgian cohort whose cytomegalovirus serostatus was known. Broad study findings and their caveats: Of more than 150 previously reported CMV-associated TCRbeta sequences, 67 appeared in the CD4+ memory repertoires, each in one to five individuals. On the Belgian cohort, the classifier built on the original framework reached a median bootstrapped AUC of about 0.95, with a 95% CI of 0.76-1.00. Only CD4+CD45RO+ memory cells were sequenced, in contrast to the original study, which included naive and memory CD4+ and CD8+ populations. The results were read as suggesting that the CMV-associated TCR signature is, for the most part, present in the CD4+ memory repertoire. For CMV serostatus prediction, a median bootstrapped AUC of about 0.94 was reached with the original framework, and a median bootstrapped AUC of 0.91 was reached with a US-trained random forest.

A FACSAria II was used to sort memory CD4+ T cells, defined as single viable CD3+CD4+CD8-CD45RO+ cells. CMV serostatus was determined with a Roche Elecsys assay detecting serum IgG against CMV pp150, pp28, p38 and p52. After thawing, total CD4+ T cells were enriched by positive selection with CD4 magnetic microbeads. The samples came from a different study that was designed specifically to examine the CD4+ T cell memory repertoire. Peripheral blood mononuclear cells were isolated and cryopreserved following standard operating procedures; serum was stored at -80 °C. CD3-PerCP (BW264/56), CD4-APC (RPA-T4), CD45RO-PE (UCHT1) and CD8-Pacific Orange (3B5) antibodies were used for staining, and non-viable cells were excluded with Sytox blue. The Quick-DNA Microprep Kit was used to extract genomic DNA from the sorted cells. Amplification of TCRbeta DNA was done with the immunoSEQ hsTCRbeta kit, following the protocol from the manufacturer. TCRbeta libraries were sequenced on an Illumina MiSeq instrument. The original pipeline was this. Removing out-of-frame sequences left 2,204,828 distinct TCRbeta sequences, an average of approximately 65,000 per individual. Each individual was scored by the count of 150 to 200 previously reported CMV-associated TCRbeta sequences and the total productive distinct TCRbeta count. A beta-binomial model was reimplemented in Python, and scikit-learn random forests with default parameters were trained on data from the US cohort. Classifier performance on the Belgian cohort was summarized as median AUC with percentile confidence intervals calculated over 10,000 bootstrap iterations. Here the immuneACCESS table is served through TCRdb, limited to in-frame sequences with V and J called. Missing clones are a known gap in these copies; in checked studies unresolved V genes cover under half, and the rest lacks a known reason. The V and J calls and clone size were taken over from that table, and D and trimming were inferred from the DNA. This sample is represented by some 60,000 clones; about 68% of them were singletons. 2% to 3% of the sample lies in the top ten.

CDR1 and CDR2, per the germline V gene (reference sequence), are GTSNPN and SVGIG. The CDR3 measures 12 amino acids from cysteine to phenylalanine. Of the read, only the CDR3 DNA is kept; its 36 bases are in frame from base 1. V is reduced by 5 bases and J by 6 bases, leaving a spacing of 10 bases between them. Sequencing was done on a sample of memory CD4+ T cells from blood. The receptor was isolated from an adult in good health and CMV-seropositive. The receptor chain draws on TRBV30 and TRBJ1-4; the D gene is perhaps TRBD1, on 5 matching bases. The CDR3: CAWGADHEKLFF. The nucleotide sequence is TGTGCCTGGGGGGCAGACCATGAAAAACTGTTTTTT.